This TCR beta chain was recovered during a study (dated by TCRdb to between 2015 and 2016). Some background on the complete study: Whether tumor-infiltrating Tregs in breast cancer are recruited from blood Tregs or converted in situ from other CD4+ T cell subsets was tested. The investigation overall reported the following: The TCR gene usage of tumor memory CD4+ T cells clustered together with blood and lymph node memory CD4+ cells and with lymph node naive CD4+ cells. The validation in the larger cohort was limited to a single TCR beta V-J rearrangement instead of whole repertoires. The greatest overlap of tumor-infiltrating Treg TCR alpha and beta sequences was observed with tumor naive CD4+ T cells, followed by blood naive CD4+ T cells.

CDR1 and CDR2 are read off the germline V gene as SQVTM and ANQGSEA. The CDR3 contains 11 residues, cysteine and phenylalanine counted. Only the CDR3 part of the read is kept: 33 bases, read in frame from the first base. In regard to this clonotype: Its target antigen remains unknown. Base qualities were left out, and no much larger clone turns up one base away.

CD4+CD25+CD127-/low cells were isolated as Tregs. Tregs, naive and memory CD4+ T cells from tumor, blood and ipsilateral draining lymph nodes of a few breast cancer patients underwent full-length TCR alpha and beta sequencing. Ficoll density gradient centrifugation was used to isolate mononuclear cells from lymph nodes or from under 55 ml of peripheral blood. A purity exceeding 90% was confirmed by FACS for the sorted cell populations. Full-length TCR variable regions were amplified by 5' RACE PCR with constant-region reverse primers, followed by semi-nested PCR with Nested Universal Primer A. The ReliaPrep RNA Cell Miniprep System was used to extract total RNA, which was then reverse transcribed into 5'RACE-ready cDNA with the SMARTer RACE 5'/3' Kit. Full-length TCR alpha and beta libraries were barcoded with multiplex adaptors and sequenced on an Illumina MiSeq. Processing in the source paper ran as follows. For each of nine subset-tissue groups, sequencing data from the five patients were pooled, and the groups were compared by unsupervised clustering of TCR gene usage. The Morisita-Horn index, with shared sequences weighted by their contribution to each repertoire, was used to calculate repertoire similarity. Clones were called with MiXCR by TCRdb after fastp trimmed the public reads at Q25, and only in-frame beta chains were retained. Here each entry gathers all rows of one CDR3 protein and keeps the most common genes and DNA. TCRdb, rather than the study authors, made the V and J calls. The sample profile shows about 10,000 distinct CDR3 sequences; around 13% of them were found once. The ten largest clonotypes hold more than 2.5% of the sample.

This clonotype originated in a female donor with breast cancer. Sequenced material: Tregs sorted from blood. The V and J segments used are TRBV29-1 and TRBJ1-5, with the D segment identity uncertain. The DNA sequence is TGCGGTGTGGGGTCTCCCCAGCCCCAGCATTTT. Its protein reads: CGVGSPQPQHF.